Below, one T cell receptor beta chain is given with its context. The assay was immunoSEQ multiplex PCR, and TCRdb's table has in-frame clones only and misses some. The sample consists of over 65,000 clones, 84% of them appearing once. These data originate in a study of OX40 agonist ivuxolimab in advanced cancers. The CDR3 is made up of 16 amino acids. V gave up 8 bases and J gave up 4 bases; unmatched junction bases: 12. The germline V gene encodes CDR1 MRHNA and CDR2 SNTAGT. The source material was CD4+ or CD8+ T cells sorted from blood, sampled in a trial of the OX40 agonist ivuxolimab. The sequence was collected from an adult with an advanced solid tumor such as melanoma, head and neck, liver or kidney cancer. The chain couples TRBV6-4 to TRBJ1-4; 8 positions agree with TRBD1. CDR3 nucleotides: TGTGCCAGCGACGGACAGGGAGGACAGTTTAATGAAAAACTGTTTTTT. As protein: CASDGQGGQFNEKLFF.